This T cell receptor beta chain was sequenced in a study of blood T cell repertoires in COVID-19. Profiled with immunoSEQ multiplex PCR; TCRdb holds only in-frame clones, not every one. The data hold some 210,000 clones, with 82% observed a single time. The receptor's source is a woman aged 40 to 49 with acute or convalescent COVID-19. The specimen was peripheral blood.

CDR3 residues: CASMRDRVSGANVLTF. CDR3 sequence (DNA): TGTGCCAGCATGCGGGACAGGGTGTCGGGGGCCAACGTCCTGACTTTC. The rearrangement links TRBV2 to TRBJ2-6; the match to TRBD1 covers 9 bases. The CDR3 covers 16 residues. Germline V gene data show CDR1 as SNHLY and CDR2 as FYNNEI. The J segment lost 4 bases and the V segment lost 7 bases, leaving 8 bases of the junction unmatched.